Listed below are T cell receptor beta chains from one sample, sequenced in a study of T cell responses to AZD1222 COVID-19 vaccine. Profiled with immunoSEQ multiplex PCR; TCRdb holds only in-frame clones, not every one. The data contain roughly 100,000 clones, roughly 88% of them singletons. This specimen was peripheral blood, taken on day 0 of AZD1222 vaccination. These receptors were taken from an adult in good health. Both conserved end residues are trimmed from each CDR3. Each record gives: D gene, V gene, CDR3 protein. The D gene is left open where the match is weak.

.,TRBV4-2,ASSQDERGQREEKLF
.,TRBV5-6,ASSLGDNYEQY
.,TRBV3-1/TRBV3-2,ASSPTFTIWEAPRLNTEAF
.,TRBV5-1,ASSLEAGNTGELF
TRBD2,TRBV28,ASSRLGSGSRGQF
TRBD2,TRBV6-1,ASSESPSGIYNEQF
.,TRBV24-1,ATSDTTGLGPQH
TRBD1,TRBV5-5,ASSPPGQVLEY
.,TRBV6-6,ASTQTESNQPQH
TRBD2,TRBV5-6,ASSLRTSGKALT
TRBD2,TRBV5-1,ASSLGPQLPGLAVVTYNEQF
TRBD1,TRBV28,ASRTGTTFEQY